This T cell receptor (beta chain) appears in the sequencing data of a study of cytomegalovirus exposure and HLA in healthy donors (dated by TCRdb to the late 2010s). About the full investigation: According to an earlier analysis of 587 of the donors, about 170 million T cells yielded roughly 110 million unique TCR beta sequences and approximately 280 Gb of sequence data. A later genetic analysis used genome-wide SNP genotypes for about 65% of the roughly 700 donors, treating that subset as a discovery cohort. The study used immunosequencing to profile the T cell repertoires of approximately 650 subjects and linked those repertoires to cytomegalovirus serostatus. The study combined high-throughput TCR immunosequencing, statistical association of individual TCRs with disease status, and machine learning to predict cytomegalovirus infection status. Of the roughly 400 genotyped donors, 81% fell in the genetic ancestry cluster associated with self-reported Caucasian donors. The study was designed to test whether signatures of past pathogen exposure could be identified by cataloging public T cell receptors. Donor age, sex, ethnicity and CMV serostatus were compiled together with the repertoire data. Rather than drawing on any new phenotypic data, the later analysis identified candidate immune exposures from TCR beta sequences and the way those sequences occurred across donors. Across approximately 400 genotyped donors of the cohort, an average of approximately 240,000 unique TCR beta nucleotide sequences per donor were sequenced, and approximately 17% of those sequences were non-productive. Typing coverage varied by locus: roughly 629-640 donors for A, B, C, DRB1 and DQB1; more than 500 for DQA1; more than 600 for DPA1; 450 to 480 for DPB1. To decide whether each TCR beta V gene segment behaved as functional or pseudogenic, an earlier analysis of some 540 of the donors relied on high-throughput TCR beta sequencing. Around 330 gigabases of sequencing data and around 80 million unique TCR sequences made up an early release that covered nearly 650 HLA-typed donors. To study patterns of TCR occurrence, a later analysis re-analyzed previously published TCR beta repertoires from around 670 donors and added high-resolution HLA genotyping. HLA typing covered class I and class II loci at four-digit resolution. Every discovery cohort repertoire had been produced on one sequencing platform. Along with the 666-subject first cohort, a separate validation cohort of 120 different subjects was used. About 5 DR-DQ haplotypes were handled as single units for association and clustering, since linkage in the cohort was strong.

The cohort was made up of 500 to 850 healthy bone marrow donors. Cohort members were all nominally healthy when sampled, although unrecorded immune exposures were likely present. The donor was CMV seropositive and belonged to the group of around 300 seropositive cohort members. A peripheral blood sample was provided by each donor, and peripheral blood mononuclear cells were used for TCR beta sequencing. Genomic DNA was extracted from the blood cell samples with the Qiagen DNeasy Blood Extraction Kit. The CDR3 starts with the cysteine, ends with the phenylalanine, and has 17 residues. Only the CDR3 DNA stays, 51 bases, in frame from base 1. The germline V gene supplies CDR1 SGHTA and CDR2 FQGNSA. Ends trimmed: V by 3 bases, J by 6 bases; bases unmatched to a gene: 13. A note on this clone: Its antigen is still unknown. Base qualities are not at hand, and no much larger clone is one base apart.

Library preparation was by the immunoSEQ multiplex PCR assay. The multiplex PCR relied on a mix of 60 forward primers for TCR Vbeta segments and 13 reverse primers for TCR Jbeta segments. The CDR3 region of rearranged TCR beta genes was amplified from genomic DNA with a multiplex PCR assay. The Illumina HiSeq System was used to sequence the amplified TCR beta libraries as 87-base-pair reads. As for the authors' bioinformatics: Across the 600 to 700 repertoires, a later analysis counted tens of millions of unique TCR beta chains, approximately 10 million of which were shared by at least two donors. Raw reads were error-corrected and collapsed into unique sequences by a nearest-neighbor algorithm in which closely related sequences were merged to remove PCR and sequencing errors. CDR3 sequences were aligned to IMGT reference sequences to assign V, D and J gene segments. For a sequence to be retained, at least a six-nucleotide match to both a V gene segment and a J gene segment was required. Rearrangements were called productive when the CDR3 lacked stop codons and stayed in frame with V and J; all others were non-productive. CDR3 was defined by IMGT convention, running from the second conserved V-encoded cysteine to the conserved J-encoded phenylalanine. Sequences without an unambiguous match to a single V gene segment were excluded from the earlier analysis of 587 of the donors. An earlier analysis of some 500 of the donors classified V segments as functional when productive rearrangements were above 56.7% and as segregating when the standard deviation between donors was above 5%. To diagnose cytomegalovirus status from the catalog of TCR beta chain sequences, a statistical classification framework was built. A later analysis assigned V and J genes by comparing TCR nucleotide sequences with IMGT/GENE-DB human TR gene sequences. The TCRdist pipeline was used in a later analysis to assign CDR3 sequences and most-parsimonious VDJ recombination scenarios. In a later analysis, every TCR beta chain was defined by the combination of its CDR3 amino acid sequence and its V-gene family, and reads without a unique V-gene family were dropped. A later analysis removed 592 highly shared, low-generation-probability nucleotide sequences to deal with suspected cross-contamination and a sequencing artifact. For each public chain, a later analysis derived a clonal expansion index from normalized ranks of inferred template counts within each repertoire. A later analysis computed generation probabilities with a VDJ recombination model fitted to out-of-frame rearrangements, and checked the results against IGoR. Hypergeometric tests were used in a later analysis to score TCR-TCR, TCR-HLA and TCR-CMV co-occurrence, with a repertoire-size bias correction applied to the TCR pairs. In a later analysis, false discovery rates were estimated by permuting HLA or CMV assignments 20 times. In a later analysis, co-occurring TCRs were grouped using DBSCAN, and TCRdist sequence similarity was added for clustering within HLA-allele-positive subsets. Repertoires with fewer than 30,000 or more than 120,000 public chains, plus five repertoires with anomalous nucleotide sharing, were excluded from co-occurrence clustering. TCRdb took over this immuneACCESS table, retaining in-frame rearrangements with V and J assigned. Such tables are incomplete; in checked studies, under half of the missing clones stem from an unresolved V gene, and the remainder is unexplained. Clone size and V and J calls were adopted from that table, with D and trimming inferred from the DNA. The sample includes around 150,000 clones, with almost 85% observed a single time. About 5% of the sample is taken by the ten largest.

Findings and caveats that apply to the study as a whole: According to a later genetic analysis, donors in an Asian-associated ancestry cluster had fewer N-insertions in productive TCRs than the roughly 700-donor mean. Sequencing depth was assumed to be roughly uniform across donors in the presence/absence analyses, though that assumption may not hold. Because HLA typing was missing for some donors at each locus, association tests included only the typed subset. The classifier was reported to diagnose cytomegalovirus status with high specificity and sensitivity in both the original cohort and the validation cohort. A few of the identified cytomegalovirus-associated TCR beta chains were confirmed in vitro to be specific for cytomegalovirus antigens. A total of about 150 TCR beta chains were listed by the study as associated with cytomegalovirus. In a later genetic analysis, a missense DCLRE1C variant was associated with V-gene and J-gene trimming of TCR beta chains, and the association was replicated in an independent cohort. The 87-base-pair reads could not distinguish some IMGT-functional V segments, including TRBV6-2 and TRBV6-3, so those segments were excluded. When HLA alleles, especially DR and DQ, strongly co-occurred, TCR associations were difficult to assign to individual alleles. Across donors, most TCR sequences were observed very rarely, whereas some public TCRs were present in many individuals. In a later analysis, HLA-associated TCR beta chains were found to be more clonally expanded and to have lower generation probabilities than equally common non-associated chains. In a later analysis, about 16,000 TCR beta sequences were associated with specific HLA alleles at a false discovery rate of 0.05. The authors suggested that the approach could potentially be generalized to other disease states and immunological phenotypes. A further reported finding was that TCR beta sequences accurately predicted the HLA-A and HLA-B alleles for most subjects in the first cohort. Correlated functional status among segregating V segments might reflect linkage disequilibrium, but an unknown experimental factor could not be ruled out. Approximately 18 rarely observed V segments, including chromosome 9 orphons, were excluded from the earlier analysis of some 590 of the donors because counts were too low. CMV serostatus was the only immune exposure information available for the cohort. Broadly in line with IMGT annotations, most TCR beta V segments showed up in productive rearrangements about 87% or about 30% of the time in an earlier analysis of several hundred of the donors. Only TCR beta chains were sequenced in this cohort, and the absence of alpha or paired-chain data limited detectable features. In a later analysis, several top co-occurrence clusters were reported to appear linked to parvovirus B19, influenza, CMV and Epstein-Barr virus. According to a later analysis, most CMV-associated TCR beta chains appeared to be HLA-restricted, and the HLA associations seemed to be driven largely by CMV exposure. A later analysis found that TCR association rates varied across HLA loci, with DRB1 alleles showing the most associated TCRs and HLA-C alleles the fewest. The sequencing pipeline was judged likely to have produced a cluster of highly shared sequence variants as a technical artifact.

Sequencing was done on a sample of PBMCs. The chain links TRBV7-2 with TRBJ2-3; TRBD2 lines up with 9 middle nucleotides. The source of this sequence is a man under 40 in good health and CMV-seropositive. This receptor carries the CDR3 CASSLAPPAGGRDTQYF. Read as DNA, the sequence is TGTGCCAGCAGCTTGGCCCCCCCCGCGGGGGGGCGGGATACGCAGTATTTT.